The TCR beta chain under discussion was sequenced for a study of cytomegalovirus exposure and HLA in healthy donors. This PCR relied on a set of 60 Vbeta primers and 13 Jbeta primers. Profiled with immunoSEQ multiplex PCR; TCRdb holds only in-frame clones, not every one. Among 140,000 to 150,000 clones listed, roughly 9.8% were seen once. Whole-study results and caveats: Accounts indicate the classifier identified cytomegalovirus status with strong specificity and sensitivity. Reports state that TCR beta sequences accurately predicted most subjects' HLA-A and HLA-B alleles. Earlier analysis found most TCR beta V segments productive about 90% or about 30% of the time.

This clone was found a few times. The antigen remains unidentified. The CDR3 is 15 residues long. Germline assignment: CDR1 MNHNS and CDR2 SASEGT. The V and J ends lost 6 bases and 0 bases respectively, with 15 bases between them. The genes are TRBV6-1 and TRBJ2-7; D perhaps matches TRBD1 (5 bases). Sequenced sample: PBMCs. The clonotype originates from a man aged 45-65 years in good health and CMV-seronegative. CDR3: CASSDRGIISYEQYF. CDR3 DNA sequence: TGTGCCAGCAGCGATAGGGGCATCATCTCCTACGAGCAGTACTTC.